At least ten counts were recorded for the clone carrying this T cell receptor (beta chain). Its antigen is undetermined. The data are from a study of CD8+CD57+ T cells in acquired aplastic anemia. Whole-study findings and limits: Patients and controls shared under 30 CD8+ CDR3 sequences, highly expressed in patients.

The CDR3 has 13 residues. The V and J ends lost 3 bases and 7 bases respectively, with 16 bases between them. From germline, CDR1 is GTSNPN and CDR2 SVGIG (reference sequence). For CDR3 and TCR beta VDJ profiling, genomic DNA was the template used. TCRdb ran MiXCR on the reads and lists one entry per CDR3 protein. The table records a few hundred thousand distinct CDR3 sequences, around 60% of them present only once. The material sequenced was sorted CD4+, CD8+, or CD8+CD57+ T cells (not recorded which) from PBMCs. This clonotype was obtained from a human donor with severe aplastic anemia or a healthy control (not recorded which). The chain carries TRBV30 and TRBJ2-7; D is possibly TRBD1 (6 bases). CDR3 in amino acids: CAWRPHRGSEQYF. The CDR3 coding sequence is TGTGCCTGGAGACCGCATAGGGGGAGTGAGCAGTACTTC.